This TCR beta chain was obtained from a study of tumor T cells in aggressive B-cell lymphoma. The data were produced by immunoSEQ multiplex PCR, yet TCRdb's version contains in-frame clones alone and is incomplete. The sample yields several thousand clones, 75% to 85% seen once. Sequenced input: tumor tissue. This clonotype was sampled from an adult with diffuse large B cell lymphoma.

The CDR3 here is CASSGGTGYEQYV. In DNA, the CDR3 is TGTGCCAGCAGTGGGGGGACAGGCTACGAGCAGTACGTC. The chain employs TRBV6-6 and TRBJ2-7, with 8 bases lining up with TRBD1. The CDR3 has 13 residues. Losses at the gene ends were 5 bases for V and 3 bases for J; bases not matched to a gene: 3. Per germline, CDR1 MNHNY and CDR2 SVGAGI (reference sequence).